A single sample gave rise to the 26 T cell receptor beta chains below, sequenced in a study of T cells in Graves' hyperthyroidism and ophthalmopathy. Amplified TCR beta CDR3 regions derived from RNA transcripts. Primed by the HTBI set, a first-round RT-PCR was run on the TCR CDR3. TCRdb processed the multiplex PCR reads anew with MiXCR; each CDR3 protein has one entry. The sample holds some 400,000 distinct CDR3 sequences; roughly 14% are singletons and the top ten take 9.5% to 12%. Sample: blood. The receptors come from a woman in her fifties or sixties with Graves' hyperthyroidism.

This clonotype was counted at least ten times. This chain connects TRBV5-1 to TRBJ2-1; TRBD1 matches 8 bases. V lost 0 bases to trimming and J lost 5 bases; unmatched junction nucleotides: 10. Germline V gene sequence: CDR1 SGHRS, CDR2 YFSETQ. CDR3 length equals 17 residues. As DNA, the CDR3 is TGCGCCAGCAGCTTGGGGCCGGTCGGGACAGGTAACAATGAGCAGTTCTTC. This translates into CASSLGPVGTGNNEQFF.

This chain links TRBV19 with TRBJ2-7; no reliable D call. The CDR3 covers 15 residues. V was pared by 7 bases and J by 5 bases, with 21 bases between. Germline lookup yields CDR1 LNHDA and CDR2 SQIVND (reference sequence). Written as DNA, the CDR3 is TGTGCCAGTACCAACCCCGGTAAGTCGATGGACGAGCAGTACTTC. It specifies CASTNPGKSMDEQYF.

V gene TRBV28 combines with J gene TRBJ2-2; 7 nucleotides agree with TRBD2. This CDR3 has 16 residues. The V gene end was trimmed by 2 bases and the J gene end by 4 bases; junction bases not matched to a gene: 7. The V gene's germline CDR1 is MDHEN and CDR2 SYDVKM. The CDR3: CASSLGGGGGTGELFF. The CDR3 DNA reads TGTGCCAGCAGTTTAGGGGGGGGAGGCGGCACCGGGGAGCTGTTTTTT.

CDR3 amino acids: CARHRGETQYF. CDR3 in DNA: TGTGCCAGACACAGAGGGGAGACCCAGTACTTC. V and J are TRBV7-2 and TRBJ2-5; D possibly corresponds to TRBD2 (5 bases). The V and J ends lost 9 bases and 5 bases respectively, with 10 bases between them. Germline V lookup: CDR1 SGHTA, CDR2 FQGNSA. The CDR3 extends over 11 amino acids.

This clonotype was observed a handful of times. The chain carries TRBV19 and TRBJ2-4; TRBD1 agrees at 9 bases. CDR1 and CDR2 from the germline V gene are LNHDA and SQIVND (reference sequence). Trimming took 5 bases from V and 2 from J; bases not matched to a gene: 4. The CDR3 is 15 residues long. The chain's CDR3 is CASSPGTGTKNIQYF. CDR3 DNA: TGTGCCAGTAGTCCCGGGACAGGGACCAAAAACATTCAGTACTTC.

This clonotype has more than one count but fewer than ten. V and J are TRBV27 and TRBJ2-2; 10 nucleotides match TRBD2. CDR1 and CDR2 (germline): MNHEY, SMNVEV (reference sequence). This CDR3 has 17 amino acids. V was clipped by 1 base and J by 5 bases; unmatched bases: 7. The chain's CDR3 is CASSLYASGSFTGELFF. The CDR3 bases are TGTGCCAGCAGTTTATATGCTAGCGGGAGTTTTACCGGGGAGCTGTTTTTT.

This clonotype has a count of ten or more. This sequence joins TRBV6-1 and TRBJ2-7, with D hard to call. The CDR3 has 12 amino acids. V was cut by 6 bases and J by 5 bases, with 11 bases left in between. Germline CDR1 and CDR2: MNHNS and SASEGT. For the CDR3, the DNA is TGTGCCAGCAGAGACTCAGGCGACGAGCAGTACTTC. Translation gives CASRDSGDEQYF.

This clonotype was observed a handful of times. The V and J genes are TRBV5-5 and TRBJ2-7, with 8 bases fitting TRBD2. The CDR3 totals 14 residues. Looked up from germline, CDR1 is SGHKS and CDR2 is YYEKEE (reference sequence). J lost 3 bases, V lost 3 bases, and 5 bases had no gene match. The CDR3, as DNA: TGTGCCAGCAGCTACAGTAGCGGGAACTACGAGCAGTACTTC. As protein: CASSYSSGNYEQYF.

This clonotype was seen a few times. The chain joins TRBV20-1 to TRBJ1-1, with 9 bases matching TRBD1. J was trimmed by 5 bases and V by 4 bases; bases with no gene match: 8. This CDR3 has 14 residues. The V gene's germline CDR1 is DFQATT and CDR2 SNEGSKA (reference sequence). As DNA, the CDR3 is TGCAGTGCTACGGGACAGGGAAAGAGGACTGAAGCTTTCTTT. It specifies CSATGQGKRTEAFF.

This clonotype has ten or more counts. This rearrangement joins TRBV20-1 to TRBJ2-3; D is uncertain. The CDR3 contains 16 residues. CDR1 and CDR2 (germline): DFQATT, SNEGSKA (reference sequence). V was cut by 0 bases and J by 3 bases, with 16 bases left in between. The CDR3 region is CSARDSPTAWTDTQYF. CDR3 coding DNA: TGCAGTGCTAGAGATTCGCCTACCGCTTGGACAGATACGCAGTATTTT.

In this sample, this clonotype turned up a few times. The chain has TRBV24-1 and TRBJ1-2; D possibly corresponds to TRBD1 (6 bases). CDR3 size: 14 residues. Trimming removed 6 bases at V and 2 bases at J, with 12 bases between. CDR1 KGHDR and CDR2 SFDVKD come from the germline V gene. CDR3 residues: CATSPGGQNYGYTF. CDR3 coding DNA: TGTGCCACCAGTCCGGGAGGACAGAACTATGGCTACACCTTC.

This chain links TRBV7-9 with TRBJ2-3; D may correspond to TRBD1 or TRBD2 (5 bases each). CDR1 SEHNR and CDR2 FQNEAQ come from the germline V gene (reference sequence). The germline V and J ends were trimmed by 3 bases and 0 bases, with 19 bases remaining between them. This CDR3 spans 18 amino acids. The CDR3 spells CASSFRGGSGSSTDTQYF. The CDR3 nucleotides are TGTGCCAGCAGCTTTCGTGGGGGTTCGGGGTCTAGCACAGATACGCAGTATTTT. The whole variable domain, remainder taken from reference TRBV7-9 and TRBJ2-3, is DTGVSQNPRHKITKRGQNVTFRCDPISEHNRLYWYRQTLGQGPEFLTYFQNEAQLEKSRLLSDRFSAERPKGSFSTLEIQRTEQGDSAMYLCASSFRGGSGSSTDTQYFGPGTRLTVL.

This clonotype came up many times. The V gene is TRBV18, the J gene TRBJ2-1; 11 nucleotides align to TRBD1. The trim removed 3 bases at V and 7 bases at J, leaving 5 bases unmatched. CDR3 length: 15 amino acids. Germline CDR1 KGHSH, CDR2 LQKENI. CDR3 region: CASSPRTGGGNEQFF. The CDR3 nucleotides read TGTGCCAGCTCACCCCGGACAGGGGGCGGGAATGAGCAGTTCTTC.

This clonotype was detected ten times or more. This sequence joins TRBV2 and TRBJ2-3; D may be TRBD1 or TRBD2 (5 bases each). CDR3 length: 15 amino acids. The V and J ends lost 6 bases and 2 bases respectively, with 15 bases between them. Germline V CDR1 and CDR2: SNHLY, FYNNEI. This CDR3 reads CASRRSGTVTDTQYF. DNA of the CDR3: TGTGCCAGCAGGCGCTCCGGGACGGTCACAGATACGCAGTATTTT.

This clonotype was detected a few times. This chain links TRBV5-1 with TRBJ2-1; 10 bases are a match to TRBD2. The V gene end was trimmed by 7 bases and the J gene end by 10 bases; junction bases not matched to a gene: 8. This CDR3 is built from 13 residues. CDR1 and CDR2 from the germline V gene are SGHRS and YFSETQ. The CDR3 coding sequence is TGCGCCAGCGCGGGACTAGCGTCCCACGAGCAGTTCTTC. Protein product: CASAGLASHEQFF.

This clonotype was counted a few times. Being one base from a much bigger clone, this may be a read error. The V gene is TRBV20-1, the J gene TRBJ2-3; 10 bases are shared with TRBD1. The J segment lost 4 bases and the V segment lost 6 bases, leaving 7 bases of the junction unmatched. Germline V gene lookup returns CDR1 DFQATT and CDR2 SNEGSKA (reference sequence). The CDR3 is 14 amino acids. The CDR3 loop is CSAGDRGGSDTQYF. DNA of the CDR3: TGCAGTGCGGGGGACAGGGGAGGGTCAGATACGCAGTATTTT.

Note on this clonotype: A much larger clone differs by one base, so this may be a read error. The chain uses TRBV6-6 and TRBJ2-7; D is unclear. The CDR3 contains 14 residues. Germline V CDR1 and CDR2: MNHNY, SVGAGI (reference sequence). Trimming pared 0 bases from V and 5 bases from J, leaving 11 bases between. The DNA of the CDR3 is TGTGCCAGCAGTTACTCGACATCTGTGGACGAGCAGTACTTC. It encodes CASSYSTSVDEQYF.

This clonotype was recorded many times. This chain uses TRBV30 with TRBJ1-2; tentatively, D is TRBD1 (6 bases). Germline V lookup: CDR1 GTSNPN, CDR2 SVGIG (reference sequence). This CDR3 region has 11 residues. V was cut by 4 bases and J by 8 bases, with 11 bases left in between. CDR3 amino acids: CAWNREGGYTF. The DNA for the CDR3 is TGTGCCTGGAACAGGGAGGGCGGCTACACCTTC.

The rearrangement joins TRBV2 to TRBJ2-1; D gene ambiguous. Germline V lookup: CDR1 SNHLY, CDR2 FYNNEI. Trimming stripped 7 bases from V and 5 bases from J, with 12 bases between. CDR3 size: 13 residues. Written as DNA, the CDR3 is TGTGCCAGCACCGACCTCCGAAACAATGAGCAGTTCTTC. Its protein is CASTDLRNNEQFF.

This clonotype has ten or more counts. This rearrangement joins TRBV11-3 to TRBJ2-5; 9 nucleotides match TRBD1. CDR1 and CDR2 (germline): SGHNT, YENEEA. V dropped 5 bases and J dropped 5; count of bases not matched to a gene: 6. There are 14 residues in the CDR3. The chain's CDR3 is CASSITGGGETQYF. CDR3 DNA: TGTGCCAGCAGCATCACAGGGGGCGGTGAGACCCAGTACTTC. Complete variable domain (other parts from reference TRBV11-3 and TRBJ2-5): EAGVVQSPRYKIIEKKQPVAFWCNPISGHNTLYWYLQNLGQGPELLIRYENEEAVDDSQLPKDRFSAERLKGVDSTLKIQPAELGDSAVYLCASSITGGGETQYFGPGTRLLVL.

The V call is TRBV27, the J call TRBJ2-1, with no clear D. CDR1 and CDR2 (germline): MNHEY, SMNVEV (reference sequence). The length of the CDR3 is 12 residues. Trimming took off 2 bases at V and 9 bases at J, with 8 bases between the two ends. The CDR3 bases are TGTGCCAGCAGTTTACAGTACGGTGAGCAGTTCTTC. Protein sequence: CASSLQYGEQFF.

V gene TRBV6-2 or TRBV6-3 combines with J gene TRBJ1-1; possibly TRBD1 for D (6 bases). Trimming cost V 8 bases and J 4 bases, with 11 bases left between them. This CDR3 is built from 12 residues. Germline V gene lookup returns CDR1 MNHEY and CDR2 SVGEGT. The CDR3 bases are TGTGCCAGCCGTATAGGGGGCACTGAAGCTTTCTTT. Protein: CASRIGGTEAFF.

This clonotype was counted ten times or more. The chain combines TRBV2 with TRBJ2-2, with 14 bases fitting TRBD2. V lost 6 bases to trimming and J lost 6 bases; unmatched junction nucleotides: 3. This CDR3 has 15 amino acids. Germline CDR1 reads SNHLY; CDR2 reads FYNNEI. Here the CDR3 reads CASRGTSGSSGELFF. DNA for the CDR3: TGTGCCAGCAGGGGGACTAGCGGGAGTTCCGGGGAGCTGTTTTTT.

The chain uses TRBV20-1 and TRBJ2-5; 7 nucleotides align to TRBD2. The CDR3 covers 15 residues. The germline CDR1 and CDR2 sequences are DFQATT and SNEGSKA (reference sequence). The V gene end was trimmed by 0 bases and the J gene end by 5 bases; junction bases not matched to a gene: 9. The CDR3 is CSARDMREGLETQYF. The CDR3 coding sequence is TGCAGTGCTAGAGATATGAGGGAGGGCCTGGAGACCCAGTACTTC.

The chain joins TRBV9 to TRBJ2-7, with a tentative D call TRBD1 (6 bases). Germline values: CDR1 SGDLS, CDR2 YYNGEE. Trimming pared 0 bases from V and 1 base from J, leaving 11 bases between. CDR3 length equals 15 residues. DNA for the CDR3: TGTGCCAGCAGCGTAGGTGTGGGACATTCCTACGAGCAGTACTTC. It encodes CASSVGVGHSYEQYF. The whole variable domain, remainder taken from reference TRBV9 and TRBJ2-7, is DSGVTQTPKHLITATGQRVTLRCSPRSGDLSVYWYQQSLDQGLQFLIQYYNGEERAKGNILERFSAQQFPDLHSELNLSSLELGDSALYFCASSVGVGHSYEQYFGPGTRLTVT.

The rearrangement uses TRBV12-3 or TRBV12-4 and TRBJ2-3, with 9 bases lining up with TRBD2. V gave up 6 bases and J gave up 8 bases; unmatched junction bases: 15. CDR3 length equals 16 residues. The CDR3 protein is CASSGSGTSIGCTQYF. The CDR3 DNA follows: TGTGCCAGCAGCGGTTCCGGGACTAGCATCGGGTGTACGCAGTATTTT.